This passage covers 4 T cell receptor beta chains from one sample sequenced in a study of T cell repertoires in cytomegalovirus infection (dated by TCRdb to about 2019). For sequencing, an Illumina HiSeq 1500 was employed. The public sequencing data were trimmed at Q25 with fastp and processed into clonotypes with MiXCR by TCRdb, which kept only in-frame beta chains. Rows are unified per CDR3 protein, each entry keeping the most common DNA and genes. In this sample the table shows around 450,000 distinct CDR3 sequences, about 11% of which occur a single time. 10% of the sample is in the top ten clones. The sample comprised PBMCs. The receptors were sampled from a human donor in good health (CMV status not recorded). Some clones in this sample may be carry-over from other donors' samples.

The chain employs TRBV29-1 and TRBJ1-4, with D possibly TRBD1 on 5 matching bases. The germline V gene has CDR1 SQVTM and CDR2 ANQGSEA. V shed 6 bases and J shed 8 bases, with 16 bases lying between them. This CDR3 comprises 13 residues. Here the CDR3 DNA reads TGCAGCGTCGGACCGGGGGTCGGAGAAAAACTGTTTTTT. Amino acids: CSVGPGVGEKLFF. The full variable domain, rest sourced from reference TRBV29-1 and TRBJ1-4, is SAVISQKPSRDICQRGTSLTIQCQVDSQVTMMFWYRQQPGQSLTLIATANQGSEATYESGFVIDKFPISRPNLTFSTLTVSNMSPEDSSIYLCSVGPGVGEKLFFGSGTQLSVL.

This clonotype was observed a few times. The chain couples TRBV19 to TRBJ1-5, with D perhaps matching TRBD1 (6 bases). Germline CDR1 reads LNHDA; CDR2 reads SQIVND (reference sequence). Trimming cost V 5 bases and J 3 bases, with 20 bases left between them. The CDR3 is 17 amino acids. Here the CDR3 DNA reads TGTGCCAGTAGTCCAATGGGGCCAGGGGCCGACAATCAGCCCCAGCATTTT. Protein: CASSPMGPGADNQPQHF.

The V call is TRBV20-1, the J call TRBJ1-1; D not resolved. V was clipped by 5 bases and J by 0 bases, with 16 bases between them. The length of the CDR3 is 15 residues. Per the germline V gene, CDR1 is DFQATT and CDR2 is SNEGSKA (reference sequence). The CDR3 loop is CSAGKPTYMNTEAFF. In nucleotides, the CDR3 is TGCAGTGCTGGCAAGCCGACCTACATGAACACTGAAGCTTTCTTT.

For the CDR3, the DNA is TGTGCCAGCAGTTCTGCGACAGGGGGAAGGGGCATTCAGTACTTC. Residues: CASSSATGGRGIQYF. This sequence joins TRBV28 and TRBJ2-4, with 9 bases aligning to TRBD1. The trim removed 4 bases at V and 9 bases at J, leaving 10 bases unmatched. Germline V gene data show CDR1 as MDHEN and CDR2 as SYDVKM. The CDR3 loop spans 15 amino acids.